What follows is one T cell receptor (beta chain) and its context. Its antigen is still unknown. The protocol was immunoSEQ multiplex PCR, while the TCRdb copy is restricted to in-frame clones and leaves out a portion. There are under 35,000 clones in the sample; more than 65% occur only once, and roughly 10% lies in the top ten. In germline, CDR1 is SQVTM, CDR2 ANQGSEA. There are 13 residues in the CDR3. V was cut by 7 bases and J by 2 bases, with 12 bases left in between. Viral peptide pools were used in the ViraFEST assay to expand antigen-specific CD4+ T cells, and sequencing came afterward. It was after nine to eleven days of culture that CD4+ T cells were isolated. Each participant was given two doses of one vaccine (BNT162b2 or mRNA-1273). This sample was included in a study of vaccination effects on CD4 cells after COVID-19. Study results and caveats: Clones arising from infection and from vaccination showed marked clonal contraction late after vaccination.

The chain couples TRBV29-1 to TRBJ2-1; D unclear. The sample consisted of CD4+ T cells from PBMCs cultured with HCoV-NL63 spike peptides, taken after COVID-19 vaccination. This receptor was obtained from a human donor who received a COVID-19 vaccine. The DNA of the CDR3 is TGCAGCGGCGCAGATCAAACCTACAATGAGCAGTTCTTC. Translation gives CSGADQTYNEQFF.